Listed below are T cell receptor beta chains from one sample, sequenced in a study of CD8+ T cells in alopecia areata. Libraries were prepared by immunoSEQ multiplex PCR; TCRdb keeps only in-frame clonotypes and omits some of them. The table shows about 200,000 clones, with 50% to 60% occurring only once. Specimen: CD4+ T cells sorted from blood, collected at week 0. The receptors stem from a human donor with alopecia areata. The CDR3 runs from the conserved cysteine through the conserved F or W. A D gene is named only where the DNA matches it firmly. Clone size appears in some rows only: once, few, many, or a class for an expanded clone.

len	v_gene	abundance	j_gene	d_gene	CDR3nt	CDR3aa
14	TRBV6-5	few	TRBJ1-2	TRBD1	TGTGCCAGCAGTCGGGACAGCGCTAACTATGGCTACACCTTC	CASSRDSANYGYTF
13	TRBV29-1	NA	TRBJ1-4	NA	TGCAGCGTTGAAATGCAATCGGGAGGGAAACTGTTTTTT	CSVEMQSGGKLFF
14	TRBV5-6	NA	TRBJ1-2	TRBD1	TGTGCCAGCAGCCGGACAGGAAGGAACTATGGCTACACCTTC	CASSRTGRNYGYTF
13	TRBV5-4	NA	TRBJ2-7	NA	TGTGCCAGCAGCTTGAATGGAGTTTCCGAGCAGTACTTC	CASSLNGVSEQYF
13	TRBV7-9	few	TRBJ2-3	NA	TGTGCCAGCAGCTTAGCAGGGGCCGATACGCAGTATTTT	CASSLAGADTQYF
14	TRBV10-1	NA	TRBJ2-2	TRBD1	TGCGCCAGGAACCGGGACAGGGCCACCGGGGAGCTGTTTTTT	CARNRDRATGELFF
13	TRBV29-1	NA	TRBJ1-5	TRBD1	TGCAGCGTGGGGACAGGGGTAGGTCAGCCCCAGCATTTT	CSVGTGVGQPQHF
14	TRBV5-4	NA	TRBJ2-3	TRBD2	TGTGCCAGCAGCGGGAGGGACGCCCTAGATACGCAGTATTTT	CASSGRDALDTQYF
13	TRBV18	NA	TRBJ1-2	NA	TGTGCCAGCTCACCGGGGGATAACTATGGCTACACCTTC	CASSPGDNYGYTF
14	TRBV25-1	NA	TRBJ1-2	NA	TGTGCCAGCAGAGAAACCCGGGGGAGCCTGGGGTACACCTTC	CASRETRGSLGYTF
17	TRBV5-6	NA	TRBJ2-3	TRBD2	TGTGCCAGCAGCTGGCCCTACGAGCGGGGGATCACAGATACGCAGTATTTT	CASSWPYERGITDTQYF
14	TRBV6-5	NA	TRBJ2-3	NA	TGTGCCAGCAGTTCCCGACTACAGGTTCCGACGCAGTATTTT	CASSSRLQVPTQYF
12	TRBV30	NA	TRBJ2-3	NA	TGTGCCTGGAGTGGGGCCACAGATACGCAGTATTTT	CAWSGATDTQYF
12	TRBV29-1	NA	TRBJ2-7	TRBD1	TGCAGCGGTGGGGACAGGGAAGGAGAGCAGTACTTC	CSGGDREGEQYF
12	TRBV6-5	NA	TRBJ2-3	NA	TGTGCCAGCGGTAGGCCCAAAGATACGCAGTATTTT	CASGRPKDTQYF
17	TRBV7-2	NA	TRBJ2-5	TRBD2	TGTGCCAGCAGCTTAGAGGCGAGACTAGCGGGAGTAGAGACCCAGTACTTC	CASSLEARLAGVETQYF
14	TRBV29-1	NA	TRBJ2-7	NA	TGCAGCGTTGAGGGGGAATTCCCCTCCTACGAGCAGTACTTC	CSVEGEFPSYEQYF
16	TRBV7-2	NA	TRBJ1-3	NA	TGTGCCAGCAGCAAGAGGGGACGGAACTCTGGAAACACCATATATTTT	CASSKRGRNSGNTIYF
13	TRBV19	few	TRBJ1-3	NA	TGTGCCAGTGGATCCGGGTCGGGAAACACCATATATTTT	CASGSGSGNTIYF
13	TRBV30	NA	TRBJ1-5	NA	TGTGCCTGGAGTAGCGGGGGGCAGCAGCCCCAGCATTTT	CAWSSGGQQPQHF
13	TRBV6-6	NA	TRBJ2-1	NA	TGTGCCAGCAGTTACTCGGAGTACAATGAGCAGTTCTTC	CASSYSEYNEQFF
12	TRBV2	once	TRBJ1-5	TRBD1	TGTGCCAGCAGTGGACAGGGAATGTCCCAGCATTTT	CASSGQGMSQHF
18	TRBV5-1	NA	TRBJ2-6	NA	TGCGCCAGCAGCTCCCGGAGAGAGGGGGTGGCTGGGGCCAACGTCCTGACTTTC	CASSSRREGVAGANVLTF
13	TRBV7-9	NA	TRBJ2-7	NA	TGTGCCAGCAGCTTAGGACAGCGTGACGAGCAGTACTTC	CASSLGQRDEQYF
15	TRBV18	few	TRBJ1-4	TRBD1	TGTGCCAGCTCCCTGACAGGGAAGGGCCGAGAAAAACTGTTTTTT	CASSLTGKGREKLFF
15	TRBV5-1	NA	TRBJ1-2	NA	TGCGCCAGCAGCTTGGTAGGGGACCCCGACGAGGGCTACACCTTC	CASSLVGDPDEGYTF
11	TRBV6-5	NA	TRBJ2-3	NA	TGTGCCAGCTCCCACGGGGATACGCAGTATTTT	CASSHGDTQYF
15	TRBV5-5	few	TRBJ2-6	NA	TGTGCCAGCAGCTTTGGAGGCTCTGGGGCCAACGTCCTGACTTTC	CASSFGGSGANVLTF
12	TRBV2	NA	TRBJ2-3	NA	TGTGCCAGCAGTGAACGGGAGGATACGCAGTATTTT	CASSEREDTQYF
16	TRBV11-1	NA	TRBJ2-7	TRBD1	TGTGCCAGCACCCAGGCTCCGGGACAGGGAAGTGCCGAGCAGTACTTC	CASTQAPGQGSAEQYF
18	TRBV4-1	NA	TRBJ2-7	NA	TGCGCCAGCAGCCAAGATCTTACGGCCGGGACCCGCTCCTACGAGCAGTACTTC	CASSQDLTAGTRSYEQYF
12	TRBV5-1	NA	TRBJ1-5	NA	TGCGCCGGCCCCTCCGTACGTTTTACCCAGCATTTT	CAGPSVRFTQHF
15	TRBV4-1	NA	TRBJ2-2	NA	TGCGCCAGCAGCCAAGTAGTCAGGGGCGCCGGGGAGCTGTTTTTT	CASSQVVRGAGELFF
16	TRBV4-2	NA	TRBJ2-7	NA	TGTGCCAGCAGCCAAGACGACGCTCAACGAGAACAGGCGAAGTACTTC	CASSQDDAQREQAKYF
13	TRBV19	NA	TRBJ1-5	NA	TGTGCCAGTAGTATAGACCTACGCCGAGCCCAGCATTTT	CASSIDLRRAQHF
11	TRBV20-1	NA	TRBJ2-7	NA	TGCAGTGTGAAATTCGGGTACGAGCAGTACTTC	CSVKFGYEQYF
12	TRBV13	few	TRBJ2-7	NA	TGTGCCAGCAGCTCCCGCTACTACGAGCAGTACTTC	CASSSRYYEQYF
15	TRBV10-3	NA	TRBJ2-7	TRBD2	TGTGCCATCAGTGAGTCGTCTAGCGGCTCCTACGAGCAGTACTTC	CAISESSSGSYEQYF
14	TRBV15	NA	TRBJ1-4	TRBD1	TGTGCCACCAGAAATAAGACAGGGGTTGAAAAACTGTTTTTT	CATRNKTGVEKLFF
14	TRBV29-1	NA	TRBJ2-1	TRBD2	TGCAGCGTGCATCCTAGCGGGAACTACAATGAGCAGTTCTTC	CSVHPSGNYNEQFF
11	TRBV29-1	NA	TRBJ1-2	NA	TGCAGCGTTGTGATACAGGCGGGCTACACCTTC	CSVVIQAGYTF
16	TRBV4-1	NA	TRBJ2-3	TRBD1	TGCGCCAGCAGCCAAGAGGGGACAGGGGGTGAAGATACGCAGTATTTT	CASSQEGTGGEDTQYF
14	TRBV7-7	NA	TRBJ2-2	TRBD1	TGTGCCAGCACAGACAGGGGGGGTACCGGGGAGCTGTTTTTT	CASTDRGGTGELFF
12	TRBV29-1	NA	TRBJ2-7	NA	TGCAGCGTGATAGGTCTAACTACTGGGCAGTACTTC	CSVIGLTTGQYF
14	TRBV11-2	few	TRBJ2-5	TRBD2	TGTGCCAGCAGCTTAGTCGGGGGGAGAGAGACCCAGTACTTC	CASSLVGGRETQYF
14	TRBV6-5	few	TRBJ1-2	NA	TGTGCCAGCAGTTATTCAGACAGAAACTATGGCTACACCTTC	CASSYSDRNYGYTF
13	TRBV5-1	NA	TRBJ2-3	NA	TGCGCCAGCAGTCGGGCCATGCTGGATACGCAGTATTTT	CASSRAMLDTQYF
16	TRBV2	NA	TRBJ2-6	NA	TGTGCCAGCATTCTGGGACGCCTCTCTGGGGCCAACGTCCTGACTTTC	CASILGRLSGANVLTF
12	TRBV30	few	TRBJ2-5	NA	TGTGCCTGGGGGGGTGGAGGAGAGACCCAGTACTTC	CAWGGGGETQYF
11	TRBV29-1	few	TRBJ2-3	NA	TGCGTGGGGCAGAGACTGGATACGCAGTATTTT	CVGQRLDTQYF
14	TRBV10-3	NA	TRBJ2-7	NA	TGTGCCATCAGGGTGGCACGAGGGGCCTACGAGCAGTACTTC	CAIRVARGAYEQYF
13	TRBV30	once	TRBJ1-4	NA	TGTGCCTGGAGCTCGGACCGGGTTGAAAAACTGTTTTTT	CAWSSDRVEKLFF
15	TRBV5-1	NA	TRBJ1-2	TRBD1	TGCGCCAGCAGCTTGGCTGGGACAGGGAAGGATGGCTACACCTTC	CASSLAGTGKDGYTF
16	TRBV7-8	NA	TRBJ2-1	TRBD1	TGTGCCAGCAGCACCCGGGCAGGCAGGGGGCGGGATGAGCAGTTCTTC	CASSTRAGRGRDEQFF
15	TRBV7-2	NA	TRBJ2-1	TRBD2	TGTGCCAGCAGCTCATTAGCGGGAGAGGGCGGTGAGCAGTTCTTC	CASSSLAGEGGEQFF
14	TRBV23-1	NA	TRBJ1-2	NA	TGCGCCAGCAACCACCGGGACGATGGGTATGGCTACACCTTC	CASNHRDDGYGYTF
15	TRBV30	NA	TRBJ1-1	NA	TGTGCCTGGAGTCATTATAGGGGCTCCGGCACTGAAGCTTTCTTT	CAWSHYRGSGTEAFF
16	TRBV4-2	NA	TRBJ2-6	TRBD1	TGTGCCAGCAGCCGGACAGGGGGCGCCGGGGCCAACGTCCTGACTTTC	CASSRTGGAGANVLTF